A selection of T cell receptor beta chains follows, all from one sample in a study of blood T cells in healthy people across ages. TCRdb processed the 5' RACE reads anew with MiXCR; each CDR3 protein has one entry. The table shows some 1.7 million distinct CDR3 sequences, with about 30% occurring only once. Sequenced: blood. The origin of the receptors is a woman aged 25 to 45 in good health. CDR3s include the opening cysteine and the closing phenylalanine or tryptophan. Fields, in order: clone size, J gene, D gene, V gene, CDR3 protein, CDR3 DNA. The D gene is left open where the match is weak. Only some rows state a clone size, as once, few, many or a class for expanded clones.

NA	TRBJ2-2	TRBD1	TRBV12-3/TRBV12-4	CASSHDRVTGELFF	TGTGCCAGCAGTCATGACAGGGTCACCGGGGAGCTGTTTTTT
once	TRBJ2-7	NA	TRBV9	CASSVSSGSSYGQYF	TGTGCCAGCAGCGTAAGTAGCGGAAGCTCCTACGGGCAGTACTTC
few	TRBJ2-1	TRBD1	TRBV3-1	CASSHGTGGNEQFF	TGTGCCAGCAGCCATGGGACAGGGGGGAATGAGCAGTTCTTC
NA	TRBJ2-2	NA	TRBV7-7	CASSLKGPTGELFF	TGTGCCAGCAGCCTAAAGGGACCAACCGGGGAGCTGTTTTTT
few	TRBJ2-7	TRBD1	TRBV5-1	CASSRPKTGADEQYF	TGCGCCAGCAGCCGACCCAAGACAGGGGCCGACGAGCAGTACTTC
NA	TRBJ2-7	TRBD1	TRBV6-2/TRBV6-3	CASSPTTGVGYEQYF	TGTGCCAGCAGCCCGACGACAGGGGTTGGCTACGAGCAGTACTTC
NA	TRBJ2-4	NA	TRBV10-2	CASSEGYIAKNIQYF	TGCGCCAGCAGTGAGGGGTATATAGCCAAAAACATTCAGTACTTC
many	TRBJ2-7	NA	TRBV10-3	CAISKVASSYEQYF	TGTGCCATCAGCAAGGTCGCTAGCTCCTACGAGCAGTACTTC
NA	TRBJ2-1	NA	TRBV9	CASSGQVSSYNEQFF	TGTGCCAGCAGCGGACAGGTTTCCTCCTACAATGAGCAGTTCTTC
NA	TRBJ2-2	NA	TRBV20-1	CSASWPGVTFTGELFF	TGCAGTGCTAGTTGGCCCGGGGTAACATTCACCGGGGAGCTGTTTTTT
NA	TRBJ2-5	TRBD1	TRBV7-2	CASSRTGYQETQYF	TGTGCCAGCAGCCGGACAGGATACCAAGAGACCCAGTACTTC
few	TRBJ2-7	NA	TRBV3-1	CASSPRLGLPGTLYEQYF	TGTGCCAGCAGCCCCAGGCTCGGACTTCCGGGGACTCTCTACGAGCAGTACTTC
few	TRBJ2-1	NA	TRBV2	CASSGSVEQFF	TGTGCCAGCAGTGGGTCGGTTGAGCAGTTCTTC
NA	TRBJ2-7	TRBD1	TRBV20-1	CSANRDRSYEQYF	TGCAGTGCGAACCGGGACAGATCCTACGAGCAGTACTTC
few	TRBJ2-1	TRBD2	TRBV5-1	CASSLFSGGANEQFF	TGCGCCAGCAGCCTCTTTAGCGGGGGGGCTAATGAGCAGTTCTTC
few	TRBJ2-7	TRBD2	TRBV20-1	CSARSSGRSYEQYF	TGCAGTGCTAGAAGTAGCGGGAGAAGCTACGAGCAGTACTTC
few	TRBJ2-7	TRBD2	TRBV7-2	CASGTSGVGVGEQYF	TGTGCCAGCGGCACGAGCGGGGTGGGAGTAGGGGAGCAGTACTTC
few	TRBJ1-5	NA	TRBV14	CASSTRDPKRFNQPQHF	TGTGCCAGCAGCACCCGGGACCCTAAAAGATTCAATCAGCCCCAGCATTTT
few	TRBJ2-7	TRBD2	TRBV20-1	CSARSGGGYEQYF	TGCAGTGCTAGATCGGGAGGGGGCTACGAGCAGTACTTC